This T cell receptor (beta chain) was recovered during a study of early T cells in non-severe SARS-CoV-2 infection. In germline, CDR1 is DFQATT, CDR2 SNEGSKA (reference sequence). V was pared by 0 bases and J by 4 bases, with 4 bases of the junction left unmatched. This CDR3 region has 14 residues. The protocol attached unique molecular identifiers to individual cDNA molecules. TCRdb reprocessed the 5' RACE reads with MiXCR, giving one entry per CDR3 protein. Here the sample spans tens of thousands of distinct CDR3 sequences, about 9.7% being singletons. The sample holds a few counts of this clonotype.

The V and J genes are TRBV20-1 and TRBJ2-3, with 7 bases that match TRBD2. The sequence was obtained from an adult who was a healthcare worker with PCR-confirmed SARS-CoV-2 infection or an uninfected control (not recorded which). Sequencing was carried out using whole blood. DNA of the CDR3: TGCAGTGCTAGAGATCCGCGGGAGTCAGATACGCAGTATTTT. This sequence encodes CSARDPRESDTQYF.